The rows below give T cell receptor beta chains drawn from one sample of a study of blood T cell repertoires in COVID-19. Assay: immunoSEQ multiplex PCR; the TCRdb copy retains only in-frame clones and omits some. The data contain about 200,000 clones, 70% to 90% of them singletons. The specimen sequenced was peripheral blood. All receptors derive from a woman aged 80 or over with acute or convalescent COVID-19. Each CDR3 is given with its conserved first and last residue. Fields, in order: D gene, V gene, J gene, clone size, CDR3 protein, CDR3 DNA. A D gene is named only where the DNA matches it firmly. Only part of the rows carry a size: once, few, many, or a class if the clone is expanded.

>.|TRBV5-4|TRBJ1-1|.
CASSSPAVMNTEAFF
TGTGCCAGCAGCTCCCCAGCGGTCATGAACACTGAAGCTTTCTTT
>TRBD1|TRBV28|TRBJ1-4|.
CASSGQGAATNEKLFF
TGTGCCAGCAGTGGACAGGGGGCCGCAACTAATGAAAAACTGTTTTTT
>.|TRBV28|TRBJ1-5|.
CASSLRSNQPQHF
TGTGCCAGCAGTTTACGGTCCAATCAGCCCCAGCATTTT
>TRBD1|TRBV2|TRBJ1-4|.
CASIPITGGLNEKLFF
TGTGCCAGCATTCCAATCACAGGGGGCTTAAATGAAAAACTGTTTTTT
>TRBD1|TRBV6-6|TRBJ2-5|.
CASTYRGETQYF
TGTGCCAGCACCTACAGGGGAGAGACCCAGTACTTC
>.|TRBV30|TRBJ2-5|once
CASGPGEETQYF
TGTGCTTCCGGTCCCGGGGAAGAGACCCAGTACTTC
>TRBD1|TRBV10-3|TRBJ1-5|.
CAISTDRGYQPQHF
TGTGCCATCAGCACCGACAGGGGGTATCAGCCCCAGCATTTT
>.|TRBV7-2|TRBJ2-5|.
CASSLEAQETQYF
TGTGCCAGCAGCTTAGAAGCCCAAGAGACCCAGTACTTC
>TRBD1|TRBV3-1/TRBV3-2|TRBJ1-1|.
CASRLAGGGTEAFF
TGTGCCAGCAGGTTAGCAGGGGGCGGCACTGAAGCTTTCTTT
>TRBD2|TRBV4-3|TRBJ2-1|.
CASSQVASGRSLNEQFF
TGCGCCAGCAGCCAAGTGGCTAGCGGGAGGTCCCTCAATGAGCAGTTCTTC
>TRBD1|TRBV5-1|TRBJ1-1|.
CASSLLQGSGTEAFF
TGCGCCAGCAGCTTACTACAGGGGTCGGGCACTGAAGCTTTCTTT
>.|TRBV28|TRBJ2-6|.
CASRKGYSGANVLTF
TGTGCCAGCAGAAAGGGGTACTCCGGGGCCAACGTCCTGACTTTC
>TRBD1|TRBV4-1|TRBJ1-4|.
CASSLKGQGLGVNEKLFF
TGCGCCAGCAGCCTTAAGGGACAGGGTTTGGGGGTAAATGAAAAACTGTTTTTT
>TRBD2|TRBV27|TRBJ2-3|.
CASSFSFSGLAGVSTQYF
TGTGCCAGCAGTTTCTCATTCTCCGGACTAGCGGGAGTCAGTACGCAGTATTTT
>TRBD2|TRBV4-3|TRBJ2-3|.
CASSHGTSGMTDTQYF
TGCGCCAGCAGCCATGGGACTAGCGGGATGACAGATACGCAGTATTTT
>.|TRBV7-2|TRBJ2-7|.
CASSLMAQPSYEQYF
TGTGCCAGCAGCTTAATGGCACAGCCGTCCTACGAGCAGTACTTC
>.|TRBV11-2|TRBJ1-1|.
CASSLGPGFTEAFF
TGTGCCAGCAGCTTAGGTCCAGGTTTCACTGAAGCTTTCTTT
>.|TRBV11-2|TRBJ1-2|.
CASSLLAGGYTF
TGTGCCAGCAGCTTACTGGCGGGCGGCTACACCTTC
>.|TRBV28|TRBJ2-3|.
CASTVDQLRGTQYF
TGTGCCAGCACCGTGGACCAGCTTAGAGGGACGCAGTATTTT
>.|TRBV5-1|TRBJ2-1|.
CASSLRTGYNEQFF
TGCGCCAGCAGCCTCCGGACTGGGTACAATGAGCAGTTCTTC
>TRBD1|TRBV5-6|TRBJ2-7|.
CASSLFQGEWYEQYF
TGTGCCAGCAGCTTGTTTCAGGGGGAGTGGTACGAGCAGTACTTC
>TRBD1|TRBV7-9|TRBJ1-2|many
CASSPSGGAGRGYTF
TGTGCCAGCAGCCCATCAGGGGGCGCTGGAAGGGGCTACACCTTC
>.|TRBV3-1/TRBV3-2|TRBJ1-1|.
CASSLLTANTEAFF
TGTGCCAGCAGCCTCCTGACAGCGAACACTGAAGCTTTCTTT
>.|TRBV19|TRBJ2-4|.
CASSIVYIAKNIQYF
TGTGCCAGTAGTATAGTATACATAGCCAAAAACATTCAGTACTTC
>.|TRBV7-2|TRBJ2-7|.
CASSTPNIYEQYF
TGTGCCAGCAGCACACCGAATATATACGAGCAGTACTTC
>.|TRBV27|TRBJ1-1|few
CASSSRGRDTEAFF
TGTGCCAGCAGTTCCCGCGGGCGGGACACTGAAGCTTTCTTT
>.|TRBV6-2/TRBV6-3|TRBJ2-1|.
CASSYSGDGLYEQFF
TGTGCCAGCAGTTACTCCGGGGATGGTTTGTATGAGCAGTTCTTC
>.|TRBV2|TRBJ2-3|once
CASRRYTDTQYF
TGTGCCAGCAGGCGGTACACAGATACGCAGTATTTT
>.|TRBV30|TRBJ1-1|.
CAWRSGDTEAFF
TGTGCCTGGAGGTCGGGGGACACTGAAGCTTTCTTT
>TRBD1|TRBV5-1|TRBJ2-5|.
CASSRDRIQETQYF
TGCGCCAGCAGCCGGGACAGGATCCAAGAGACCCAGTACTTC
>.|TRBV30|TRBJ1-2|.
CAWSVSYNYGYTF
TGTGCCTGGAGTGTAAGCTATAACTATGGCTACACCTTC
>.|TRBV19|TRBJ2-3|.
CASSLSASTDTQYF
TGTGCCAGTAGTCTATCCGCCAGCACAGATACGCAGTATTTT
>.|TRBV24-1|TRBJ2-3|.
CATSDFTGLGTQYF
TGTGCCACCAGTGATTTTACAGGTCTGGGTACGCAGTATTTT
>.|TRBV9|TRBJ2-6|.
CASSVVHSGANVLTF
TGTGCCAGCAGCGTAGTTCACTCTGGGGCCAACGTCCTGACTTTC
>TRBD2|TRBV29-1|TRBJ2-3|.
CSALLLAVATDTQYF
TGCAGCGCTCTATTACTAGCGGTTGCCACAGATACGCAGTATTTT
>TRBD2|TRBV5-4|TRBJ2-1|.
CASSYRLAGLNEQFF
TGTGCCAGCAGTTACCGACTAGCGGGTTTGAATGAGCAGTTCTTC
>TRBD1|TRBV6-1|TRBJ2-7|.
CASSDPGTGNYEQYF
TGTGCCAGCAGTGACCCCGGGACAGGTAACTACGAGCAGTACTTC
>.|TRBV29-1|TRBJ1-2|.
CSVDEAHYGYTF
TGCAGCGTTGACGAGGCCCACTATGGCTACACCTTC
>TRBD1|TRBV2|TRBJ2-1|.
CASSWDRLLQFF
TGTGCCAGCAGTTGGGACAGGCTGCTCCAGTTCTTC
>.|TRBV7-2|TRBJ2-3|.
CASSPQVSGTSTDTQYF
TGTGCCAGCAGCCCCCAGGTTAGCGGAACTAGCACAGATACGCAGTATTTT
>.|TRBV28|TRBJ1-2|.
CASSLRQLGYTF
TGTGCCAGCAGTTTAAGACAGCTTGGCTACACCTTC
>TRBD1|TRBV5-1|TRBJ1-5|.
CASSPGQLNQPQHF
TGCGCCAGCAGCCCGGGACAGCTCAATCAGCCCCAGCATTTT
>TRBD1|TRBV28|TRBJ2-6|.
CASSFGAWDRGGFWANVLTF
TGTGCCAGCAGTTTTGGGGCTTGGGACAGGGGAGGGTTCTGGGCCAACGTCCTGACTTTC
>.|TRBV7-8|TRBJ1-3|.
CASSPGLSGNTIYF
TGTGCCAGCAGCCCGGGACTATCTGGAAACACCATATATTTT
>TRBD1|TRBV14|TRBJ1-2|.
CASSARRTGLIDYTF
TGTGCCAGCAGCGCCCGCCGGACAGGGTTGATTGACTACACCTTC
>.|TRBV9|TRBJ2-3|.
CASSVVSLTDTQYF
TGTGCCAGCAGCGTAGTATCCTTGACAGATACGCAGTATTTT